This entry lists 5 T cell receptor beta chains sequenced from one sample in a study of T cells after yellow fever vaccination. TCRdb reprocessed the 5' RACE reads with MiXCR, giving one entry per CDR3 protein. The profile covers about 73,000 distinct CDR3 sequences, with approximately 7.5% appearing a single time and roughly two fifths taken by the ten largest. Sequencing was performed on CD8+ T cells sorted from PBMCs, taken on the day of the yellow fever booster vaccination. The receptors stem from a man aged 25 to 40 who received the YFV17D yellow fever vaccine.

In its sample, this clonotype was seen a few times. The chain joins TRBV5-1 to TRBJ2-3, with D possibly being TRBD1 or TRBD2 (7 bases each). This CDR3 is 15 amino acids long. Germline CDR1 SGHRS, CDR2 YFSETQ. Trimming cost V 4 bases and J 5 bases, with 17 bases left between them. For the CDR3, the DNA is TGCGCCAGCAGCAGGGAGGGGGCCCTGATAGATACGCAGTATTTT. Translation: CASSREGALIDTQYF.

V gene TRBV13 combines with J gene TRBJ2-7, with a weak D call TRBD2 (6 bases). This CDR3 region has 17 residues. V gave up 8 bases and J gave up 6 bases, with 29 bases separating them. Germline V gene sequence: CDR1 PRHDT, CDR2 FYEKMQ (reference sequence). The CDR3 DNA reads TGTGCCAGCTGTTTACGGGCTAGCGACGGGGCAGACGGCGAGCAGTACTTC. Its translation is CASCLRASDGADGEQYF.

V and J are TRBV7-8 and TRBJ2-3; the match to TRBD2 covers 7 bases. The germline V gene encodes CDR1 SGHVS and CDR2 FQNEAQ. The CDR3 runs 19 residues. With 0 bases clipped from V and 4 bases from J, the junction kept 16 bases outside the gene matches. The CDR3 coding sequence is TGTGCCAGCAGCTTAGCGTCCTTACAGGTGGCGGGAGCATCAGATACGCAGTATTTT. Amino acid sequence: CASSLASLQVAGASDTQYF.

The CDR3 sequence: CACRDRGTDTQYF. The CDR3 DNA is TGTGCCTGCCGGGACAGGGGCACAGATACGCAGTATTTT. The V and J genes are TRBV30 and TRBJ2-3; 9 bases are a match to TRBD1. J lost 1 base, V lost 6 bases, and 2 bases had no gene match. The germline CDR1 and CDR2 sequences are GTSNPN and SVGIG (reference sequence). There are 13 residues in the CDR3.

This clonotype was recorded at least ten times. The chain couples TRBV29-1 to TRBJ2-1; the D call may be TRBD1 or TRBD2 (5 bases each). Between the trimmed V and J ends, which lost 2 bases and 6 bases, there was a span of 8 bases. CDR1 and CDR2 from the germline V gene are SQVTM and ANQGSEA. The CDR3 is 12 amino acids. The chain's CDR3 is CSVERDRNEQFF. The DNA of the CDR3 is TGCAGCGTTGAAAGGGACCGCAATGAGCAGTTCTTC.